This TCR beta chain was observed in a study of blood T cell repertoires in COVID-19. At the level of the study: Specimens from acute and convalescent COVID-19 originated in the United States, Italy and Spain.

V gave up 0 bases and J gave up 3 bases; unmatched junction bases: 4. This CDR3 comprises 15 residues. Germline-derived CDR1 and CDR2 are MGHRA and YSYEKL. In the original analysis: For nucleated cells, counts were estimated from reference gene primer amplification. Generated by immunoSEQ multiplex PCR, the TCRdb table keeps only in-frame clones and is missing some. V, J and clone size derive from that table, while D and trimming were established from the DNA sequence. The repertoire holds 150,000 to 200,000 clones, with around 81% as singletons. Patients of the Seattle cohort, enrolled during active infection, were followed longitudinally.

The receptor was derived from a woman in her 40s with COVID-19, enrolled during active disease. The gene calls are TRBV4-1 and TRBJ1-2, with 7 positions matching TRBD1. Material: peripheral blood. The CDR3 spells CASSQDQGVDYGYTF. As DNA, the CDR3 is TGCGCCAGCAGCCAAGATCAGGGGGTTGACTATGGCTACACCTTC.